This T cell receptor beta chain appears in the sequencing data of a study of blood T cell repertoires in COVID-19. Profiled with immunoSEQ multiplex PCR; TCRdb holds only in-frame clones, not every one. Among 70,000 or so clones, around four fifths were seen once, and the ten largest hold under 15%. It was during active infection that Seattle patients were enrolled and then longitudinally followed. The CDR3 is 18 residues long. This TCR was recovered from a man aged 55 to 70 with COVID-19, enrolled during active disease. The V gene is TRBV21-1, the J gene TRBJ2-3; TRBD2 is the table's D call, not checked against the DNA. TRBV21-1 is labeled a pseudogene. Sequencing used peripheral blood. CDR3 residues: CASSKVSSSGSVTDTQYF. In nucleotides, the CDR3 is TGTGCCAGCAGCAAGGTCTCCTCAAGCGGCTCTGTCACAGATACGCAGTATTTT.